The 32 T cell receptor beta chains below were found in one sample sequenced in a study of CD8+ T cells in alopecia areata. Treatment in this sample: oral pan-JAK inhibitor, 5-10 mg twice daily. The authors extracted RNA and reverse transcribed it into cDNA as the sequencing template. Sequenced by immunoSEQ multiplex PCR; TCRdb stores in-frame clones only, minus some. The sample contains fewer than 350,000 clones, 58% of which appear only once. Sample: CD4+ T cells sorted from blood, taken at week 24, from a patient treated with tofacitinib. Every receptor here comes from a human donor with alopecia areata.

V and J are TRBV9 and TRBJ2-2; the D gene is possibly TRBD1 (5 bases). CDR1 SGDLS and CDR2 YYNGEE come from the germline V gene. This CDR3 is 14 amino acids long. The V end was cut by 3 bases, the J end by 4 bases, with 10 bases between. This CDR3 reads CASSEQEITGELFF. DNA of the CDR3: TGTGCCAGCAGCGAACAGGAGATCACCGGGGAGCTGTTTTTT.

The V and J genes are TRBV15 and TRBJ2-5, with D hard to call. The CDR3 extends over 14 amino acids. Trimming left V 1 base short and J 1 base short, with 7 bases between. The germline CDR1 and CDR2 sequences are LNHNV and YYDKDF (reference sequence). CDR3 region: CATSRGPTQETQYF. DNA of the CDR3: TGTGCCACCAGCAGAGGCCCAACCCAAGAGACCCAGTACTTC.

The chain employs TRBV15 and TRBJ2-1; tentative D call: TRBD2 (5 bases). Germline V CDR1 and CDR2: LNHNV, YYDKDF (reference sequence). The ends were cut back, 0 bases at V and 10 bases at J, with 10 bases in the middle. CDR3 size: 13 residues. The CDR3 here is CATSRDEGREQFF. The CDR3 DNA reads as TGTGCCACCAGCAGAGATGAGGGAAGGGAGCAGTTCTTC.

The chain is built from TRBV28 and TRBJ2-4; 8 bases align to TRBD2. This CDR3 contains 17 residues. The V gene end was trimmed by 4 bases and the J gene end by 1 base; junction bases not matched to a gene: 9. Germline lookup yields CDR1 MDHEN and CDR2 SYDVKM. The CDR3 here is CASSSSRGGLAKNIQYF. In DNA form, the CDR3 reads TGTGCCAGCAGTTCTTCACGGGGGGGGCTTGCCAAAAACATTCAGTACTTC. Combining the CDR3 with reference TRBV28 and TRBJ2-4 gives the whole variable domain DVKVTQSSRYLVKRTGEKVFLECVQDMDHENMFWYRQDPGLGLRLIYFSYDVKMKEKGDIPEGYSVSREKKERFSLILESASTNQTSMYLCASSSSRGGLAKNIQYFGAGTRLSVL.

This clone has just a few counts. The chain carries TRBV23-1 and TRBJ1-6; D gene unclear. TRBV23-1 is noted as an ORF with a role that remains uncertain. The length of the CDR3 is 15 residues. Trimming pared 4 bases from V and 9 bases from J, leaving 16 bases between. DNA for the CDR3: TGCGCCAGCAGTCCGCAGTACTACGTGGGTTCACCCCTCCACTTT. Translated, it gives CASSPQYYVGSPLHF.

The J gene is TRBJ1-2, the V gene TRBV5-6, with D tentatively TRBD1 (5 bases). Trimming left V 4 bases short and J 4 bases short, with 11 bases between. The CDR3 has 13 amino acids. CDR1 and CDR2 from the germline V gene are SGHDT and YYEEEE. The CDR3 loop is CASSPTEGYGYTF. Written as DNA, the CDR3 is TGTGCCAGCAGCCCGACAGAAGGCTATGGCTACACCTTC.

This clone was counted only a few times. V usage is TRBV19 and J usage is TRBJ1-4; tentatively, D is TRBD1 (6 bases). The CDR3 spans 14 residues. The germline V gene has CDR1 LNHDA and CDR2 SQIVND (reference sequence). V was pared by 7 bases and J by 7 bases, with 16 bases between. The CDR3 DNA reads TGTGCCAGTATGCCAGCAGGGGCGGCTGAAAAACTGTTTTTT. Its protein is CASMPAGAAEKLFF. The entire variable domain, with the rest obtained from reference TRBV19 and TRBJ1-4, is as follows: DGGITQSPKYLFRKEGQNVTLSCEQNLNHDAMYWYRQDPGQGLRLIYYSQIVNDFQKGDIAEGYSVSREKKESFPLTVTSAQKNPTAFYLCASMPAGAAEKLFFGSGTQLSVL.

This chain joins TRBV19 and TRBJ1-6; D unresolved. Germline V gene lookup returns CDR1 LNHDA and CDR2 SQIVND (reference sequence). This CDR3 comprises 15 residues. The V and J ends lost 2 bases and 7 bases respectively, with 12 bases between them. Here the CDR3 reads CASSIKARSNSPLHF. The CDR3 DNA reads as TGTGCCAGTAGTATAAAGGCCAGGAGCAATTCACCCCTCCACTTT. Complete variable domain (other parts from reference TRBV19 and TRBJ1-6): DGGITQSPKYLFRKEGQNVTLSCEQNLNHDAMYWYRQDPGQGLRLIYYSQIVNDFQKGDIAEGYSVSREKKESFPLTVTSAQKNPTAFYLCASSIKARSNSPLHFGNGTRLTVT.

This clone came up a few times. CDR3 sequence reads: CASSIGGDLGYGYTF. In DNA form, the CDR3 reads TGTGCCAGTAGTATCGGAGGGGATTTGGGCTATGGCTACACCTTC. V usage is TRBV19 and J usage is TRBJ1-2; D is possibly TRBD1 (5 bases). Deletions cut 3 bases from V and 4 bases from J, with 15 bases between. This CDR3 has 15 amino acids. Germline V gene lookup returns CDR1 LNHDA and CDR2 SQIVND (reference sequence). Full variable domain (missing parts from reference TRBV19 and TRBJ1-2): DGGITQSPKYLFRKEGQNVTLSCEQNLNHDAMYWYRQDPGQGLRLIYYSQIVNDFQKGDIAEGYSVSREKKESFPLTVTSAQKNPTAFYLCASSIGGDLGYGYTFGSGTRLTVV.

This clone was found many times. The V and J genes are TRBV19 and TRBJ1-3; perhaps TRBD1 as D (6 bases). There are 15 residues in the CDR3. The V end lost 7 bases, the J end lost 4 bases, and 17 bases lay between the germline ends. From germline, CDR1 is LNHDA and CDR2 SQIVND (reference sequence). The CDR3 protein is CASTMVQGSGNTIYF. CDR3 DNA sequence: TGTGCCAGTACCATGGTGCAGGGGTCCGGAAACACCATATATTTT.

The genes are TRBV7-2 and TRBJ2-7, with D possibly matching TRBD2 (5 bases). This CDR3 has 13 residues. Germline-derived CDR1 and CDR2 are SGHTA and FQGNSA. V was shortened by 5 bases and J by 4 bases, with 12 bases between the two germline ends. CDR3 bases: TGTGCCAGCAGCACCCGCCGAGGGTACGAGCAGTACTTC. Protein sequence: CASSTRRGYEQYF.

The rearrangement uses TRBV7-2 and TRBJ1-1, with D unresolved. The CDR3 consists of 13 residues. V lost 2 bases and J lost 0, with 4 bases in between. Germline V gene sequence: CDR1 SGHTA, CDR2 FQGNSA. The CDR3 here is CASSLSMNTEAFF. DNA for the CDR3: TGTGCCAGCAGCTTAAGCATGAACACTGAAGCTTTCTTT.

V is TRBV7-2 and J is TRBJ2-2; D is uncertain. Germline V CDR1 and CDR2: SGHTA, FQGNSA. V lost 5 bases to trimming and J lost 7 bases, with 17 bases between them. This CDR3 has 15 residues. CDR3 in DNA: TGTGCCAGCAGCCATGTGCTTTTGGGCGGCGGGGAGCTGTTTTTT. It codes for CASSHVLLGGGELFF.

This rearrangement joins TRBV5-1 to TRBJ2-5; possibly TRBD2 for D (5 bases). Germline loops: CDR1 SGHRS, CDR2 YFSETQ. Between the trimmed V and J ends, which lost 7 bases and 5 bases, there was a span of 18 bases. The CDR3 is 14 amino acids. The CDR3 region is CASGERRSGETQYF. The CDR3 DNA is TGCGCCAGCGGGGAGAGGAGGTCCGGGGAGACCCAGTACTTC.

This chain uses TRBV19 with TRBJ2-7; D remains ambiguous. Germline V gene data show CDR1 as LNHDA and CDR2 as SQIVND (reference sequence). The CDR3 loop spans 14 amino acids. V was clipped by 3 bases and J by 2 bases, with 11 bases between them. The CDR3 sequence: CASSIRSKPYEQYF. DNA for the CDR3: TGTGCCAGTAGTATCCGGTCCAAGCCCTACGAGCAGTACTTC.

This clone came up a few times. The gene calls are TRBV5-1 and TRBJ2-7; D gene ambiguous. The CDR3 has 14 residues. Germline loops: CDR1 SGHRS, CDR2 YFSETQ. V lost 0 bases and J lost 3, with 10 bases in between. The CDR3 DNA follows: TGCGCCAGCAGCTTGGCCACGACGAACTACGAGCAGTACTTC. It yields the protein CASSLATTNYEQYF.

This clone was detected a few times. This chain links TRBV6-1 with TRBJ2-5; D remains unclear. The CDR3 covers 13 residues. V dropped 4 bases and J dropped 2 bases, with 8 bases sitting between them. The germline CDR1 and CDR2 sequences are MNHNS and SASEGT. The CDR3 spells CASSGTAQETQYF. In nucleotides, the CDR3 is TGTGCCAGCAGTGGAACAGCTCAAGAGACCCAGTACTTC.

The rearrangement links TRBV2 to TRBJ2-5; 10 bases align to TRBD2. The CDR3 covers 14 residues. Per the germline V gene, CDR1 is SNHLY and CDR2 is FYNNEI. With 8 bases clipped from V and 5 bases from J, the junction kept 8 bases outside the gene matches. The CDR3 DNA follows: TGTGCCAGCGGAGTTACTAGCGGGGTCGAGACCCAGTACTTC. It is translated as CASGVTSGVETQYF.

This rearrangement joins TRBV6-1 to TRBJ1-2; D not resolved. Per germline, CDR1 MNHNS and CDR2 SASEGT. The CDR3 length is 13 residues. The germline V and J ends were trimmed by 3 bases and 4 bases, with 9 bases remaining between them. Written as DNA, the CDR3 is TGTGCCAGCAGTGATTCCCGGGTCTATGGCTACACCTTC. It yields the protein CASSDSRVYGYTF.

The rearrangement uses TRBV2 and TRBJ1-2, with D hard to call. The CDR3 has 12 residues. Trimming left V 11 bases short and J 0 bases short, with 10 bases between. Germline CDR1 is SNHLY and CDR2 is FYNNEI. The CDR3 loop reads CAGRRTNYGYTF. CDR3 nucleotide sequence: TGTGCCGGACGGAGGACTAACTATGGCTACACCTTC.

The gene calls are TRBV5-1 and TRBJ2-4; the D gene is possibly TRBD1 (6 bases). The CDR3 is 15 amino acids. V was clipped by 0 bases and J by 3 bases, with 10 bases between them. Looked up from germline, CDR1 is SGHRS and CDR2 is YFSETQ. The CDR3 nucleotides are TGCGCCAGCAGCTTGGGGCTAGGGGGCAAAAACATTCAGTACTTC. It specifies CASSLGLGGKNIQYF.

This clone has a handful of counts. The chain links TRBV6-5 to TRBJ1-1, with D possibly being TRBD1 (5 bases). CDR3 length: 13 residues. Germline lookup yields CDR1 MNHEY and CDR2 SVGAGI. V dropped 5 bases and J dropped 5 bases, with 12 bases sitting between them. This chain's CDR3 is CASSQTEGTEAFF. CDR3 sequence (DNA): TGTGCCAGCAGTCAGACGGAGGGGACTGAAGCTTTCTTT.

This clone occurred a few times. J is TRBJ2-7 and V is TRBV5-4; D tentatively reads TRBD1 or TRBD2 (5 bases each). The CDR3 is 13 residues long. The germline CDR1 and CDR2 sequences are SGHNT and YYREEE (reference sequence). V lost 0 bases to trimming and J lost 5 bases, with 9 bases between them. For the CDR3, the DNA is TGTGCCAGCAGCTTGGCCAGGGACCACGAGCAGTACTTC. Its translation is CASSLARDHEQYF.

V usage is TRBV9 and J usage is TRBJ1-2; D gene uncertain. V was cut by 3 bases and J by 8 bases, with 14 bases left in between. Germline CDR1 reads SGDLS; CDR2 reads YYNGEE. There are 13 residues in the CDR3. The CDR3 DNA reads TGTGCCAGCAGCGACCGCTCAGGCAAGGGCTACACCTTC. Encoded protein: CASSDRSGKGYTF.

This clone was detected a few times. The chain uses TRBV19 and TRBJ1-1; TRBD1 is a possible D gene (5 bases). Germline loops: CDR1 LNHDA, CDR2 SQIVND (reference sequence). V was clipped by 5 bases and J by 5 bases, with 15 bases between them. The CDR3 loop spans 14 amino acids. CDR3 in amino acids: CASSLADGGTEAFF. The CDR3 DNA reads as TGTGCCAGTAGTCTGGCGGACGGGGGGACTGAAGCTTTCTTT.

The chain is built from TRBV30 and TRBJ1-2, with D possibly TRBD1 on 5 matching bases. Germline values: CDR1 GTSNPN, CDR2 SVGIG (reference sequence). CDR3 length equals 12 residues. Trimming took off 4 bases at V and 3 bases at J, with 9 bases between the two ends. CDR3 residues: CAWNGDHYGYTF. CDR3 bases: TGTGCCTGGAACGGGGACCACTATGGCTACACCTTC.

CDR3 amino acids: CASSLAGRGQRNQPQHF. CDR3 DNA: TGTGCCAGCAGCTTAGCGGGTAGGGGACAGCGCAATCAGCCCCAGCATTTT. The chain combines TRBV7-9 with TRBJ1-5; TRBD1 aligns across 7 bases. With 0 bases clipped from V and 2 bases from J, the junction kept 7 bases outside the gene matches. Germline CDR1 is SEHNR and CDR2 is FQNEAQ (reference sequence). The CDR3 length is 17 residues.

The chain uses TRBV5-1 and TRBJ1-2; D remains unclear. The CDR3 has 14 amino acids. Germline V gene sequence: CDR1 SGHRS, CDR2 YFSETQ. V dropped 1 base and J dropped 5 bases, with 12 bases sitting between them. CDR3 nucleotides: TGCGCCAGCAGCTTGCAATCCCCGTCTTATGGCTACACCTTC. Translated: CASSLQSPSYGYTF.

The sample holds one count of this clone. V is TRBV30 and J is TRBJ1-2; 8 nucleotides agree with TRBD1. Germline CDR1 and CDR2: GTSNPN and SVGIG (reference sequence). V lost 0 bases, J lost 7 bases, and 1 base stayed unmatched. CDR3 length: 12 residues. CDR3 nucleotide sequence: TGTGCCTGGAGTGTACAGGGGGGTGGCTACACCTTC. This encodes CAWSVQGGGYTF.

On this clone: In the same sample, other DNA sequences code for this CDR3. The chain recombines TRBV30 with TRBJ2-3, with D perhaps TRBD1 (5 bases). Deletions cut 0 bases from V and 1 base from J, with 5 bases between. The CDR3 runs to 13 residues. Germline V gene sequence: CDR1 GTSNPN, CDR2 SVGIG (reference sequence). CDR3 coding DNA: TGTGCCTGGAGTGTAGGGGGCACAGATACGCAGTATTTT. Protein sequence: CAWSVGGTDTQYF.

This chain joins TRBV5-1 and TRBJ2-2; D is unclear. The CDR3 spans 14 residues. V was shortened by 2 bases and J by 1 base, with 6 bases between the two germline ends. Germline assignment: CDR1 SGHRS and CDR2 YFSETQ. The CDR3 DNA sequence: TGCGCCAGCAGCTTATCGCTGAACACCGGGGAGCTGTTTTTT. This sequence encodes CASSLSLNTGELFF. The full variable domain, with the rest looked up from reference TRBV5-1 and TRBJ2-2, is KAGVTQTPRYLIKTRGQQVTLSCSPISGHRSVSWYQQTPGQGLQFLFEYFSETQRNKGNFPGRFSGRQFSNSRSEMNVSTLELGDSALYLCASSLSLNTGELFFGEGSRLTVL.

The chain carries TRBV30 and TRBJ2-2; no clear D. The CDR3 runs to 14 residues. Germline V gene data show CDR1 as GTSNPN and CDR2 as SVGIG (reference sequence). V was shortened by 1 base and J by 1 base, with 7 bases between the two germline ends. CDR3 in amino acids: CAWSGGQNTGELFF. CDR3 nucleotide sequence: TGTGCCTGGAGTGGTGGTCAGAACACCGGGGAGCTGTTTTTT.